Listed below are T cell receptor beta chains from one sample, sequenced in a study of cytomegalovirus exposure and HLA in healthy donors. Profiling relied on immunoSEQ multiplex PCR, and the TCRdb table lists in-frame clones only, not all of them. The sample holds a few hundred thousand clones, under 80% seen once. The sequenced sample was PBMCs. All receptors derive from a girl aged 2-10 years in good health and CMV-seronegative. Both conserved end residues are part of each CDR3. Each record gives: clone size, D gene, J gene, V gene, CDR3 DNA, CDR3 protein. A D gene is named only where the DNA matches it firmly. Size is stated for part of the rows, as once, few or many counts, or as a class when the clone is expanded.

clone_size: .; d_call: .; j_call: TRBJ1-2; v_call: TRBV5-1; cdr3_nt: TGCGCCAGCAGCTTGGTGAGTGGGCTTAATGGCTACACCTTC; cdr3_aa: CASSLVSGLNGYTF
clone_size: .; d_call: .; j_call: TRBJ2-5; v_call: TRBV7-2; cdr3_nt: TGTGCCAGCAGCTTAGTGGCCCATAAACAAGAGACCCAGTACTTC; cdr3_aa: CASSLVAHKQETQYF
clone_size: few; d_call: TRBD1; j_call: TRBJ2-7; v_call: TRBV7-6; cdr3_nt: TGTGCCAGCAGCTTACTCTCGGGACAGACCTACGAGCAGTACTTC; cdr3_aa: CASSLLSGQTYEQYF
clone_size: .; d_call: TRBD1; j_call: TRBJ2-1; v_call: TRBV30; cdr3_nt: TGTGCCTGGAGACGGGCAGGGGGCAGGAATGAGCAGTTCTTC; cdr3_aa: CAWRRAGGRNEQFF
clone_size: .; d_call: TRBD2; j_call: TRBJ2-1; v_call: TRBV9; cdr3_nt: TGTGCCAGCAGCGAGTTCCAGCGGGGGAGCAATGAGCAGTTCTTC; cdr3_aa: CASSEFQRGSNEQFF
clone_size: .; d_call: TRBD1; j_call: TRBJ2-7; v_call: TRBV5-4; cdr3_nt: TGTGCCAGCAGCTCCGGACAGGGCTCCTACGAGCAGTACTTC; cdr3_aa: CASSSGQGSYEQYF
clone_size: .; d_call: TRBD1; j_call: TRBJ2-1; v_call: TRBV11-2; cdr3_nt: TGTGCCAGCAGCATCGGACAGGCCGGGCCGTCCTACAATGAGCAGTTCTTC; cdr3_aa: CASSIGQAGPSYNEQFF
clone_size: .; d_call: TRBD1; j_call: TRBJ1-2; v_call: TRBV6-5; cdr3_nt: TGTGCCAGCAGTACAGGGGGCTATGGCTACACCTTC; cdr3_aa: CASSTGGYGYTF
clone_size: .; d_call: .; j_call: TRBJ1-4; v_call: TRBV4-1; cdr3_nt: TGCGCCAGCAGCGTTACGAGGGCAACTAATGAAAAACTGTTTTTT; cdr3_aa: CASSVTRATNEKLFF
clone_size: .; d_call: TRBD2; j_call: TRBJ2-7; v_call: TRBV27; cdr3_nt: TGTGCCAGCAGTTTGTCCCTAGCGGGCATCTACGAGCAGTACTTC; cdr3_aa: CASSLSLAGIYEQYF
clone_size: .; d_call: .; j_call: TRBJ1-2; v_call: TRBV4-2; cdr3_nt: TGTGCCAGCAGCCAAACAGGGAGAGGTGGCTACACCTTC; cdr3_aa: CASSQTGRGGYTF
clone_size: .; d_call: TRBD1; j_call: TRBJ1-3; v_call: TRBV5-4; cdr3_nt: TGTGCCAGCAACTCGGACAGGGGGCTTGGAAACACCATATATTTT; cdr3_aa: CASNSDRGLGNTIYF
clone_size: .; d_call: .; j_call: TRBJ1-1; v_call: TRBV25-1; cdr3_nt: TGTGCCAGCAGTTCAAGGGGGGGGGCTGAAGCTTTCTTT; cdr3_aa: CASSSRGGAEAFF
clone_size: once; d_call: TRBD2; j_call: TRBJ2-3; v_call: TRBV5-4; cdr3_nt: TGTGCCAGCAGCTTGGAACGGCCCGGGGGGGGAGGCACAGATACGCAGTATTTT; cdr3_aa: CASSLERPGGGGTDTQYF
clone_size: .; d_call: .; j_call: TRBJ1-2; v_call: TRBV6-5; cdr3_nt: TGTGCCAGCAGGGGCCTAGACAGACCTAACTATGGCTACACCTTC; cdr3_aa: CASRGLDRPNYGYTF
clone_size: .; d_call: .; j_call: TRBJ2-2; v_call: TRBV5-4; cdr3_nt: TGTGCCAGCAGCCAGGAAATTGGACAGTGGGGGGAGCTGTTTTTT; cdr3_aa: CASSQEIGQWGELFF
clone_size: .; d_call: .; j_call: TRBJ1-2; v_call: TRBV14; cdr3_nt: TGTGCCAGCAGCCCGGAGGCGGGGTATGGCTACACCTTC; cdr3_aa: CASSPEAGYGYTF
clone_size: .; d_call: .; j_call: TRBJ1-6; v_call: TRBV6-1; cdr3_nt: TGTGCCAGCAGTGAATGGCAGGGGAATTCACCCCTCCACTTT; cdr3_aa: CASSEWQGNSPLHF
clone_size: .; d_call: .; j_call: TRBJ1-4; v_call: TRBV7-9; cdr3_nt: TGTGCCAGCAGCCCCTACGGGGGGGACCGGGAAAAACTGTTTTTT; cdr3_aa: CASSPYGGDREKLFF
clone_size: .; d_call: .; j_call: TRBJ2-7; v_call: TRBV6-1; cdr3_nt: TGTGCCAGCAGTGTAAGAGATACGGTTTCCTACGAGCAGTACTTC; cdr3_aa: CASSVRDTVSYEQYF
clone_size: .; d_call: .; j_call: TRBJ2-5; v_call: TRBV30; cdr3_nt: TGTGCCTGGAGTCGAGCTCAAGAGACCCAGTACTTC; cdr3_aa: CAWSRAQETQYF
clone_size: few; d_call: TRBD1; j_call: TRBJ2-1; v_call: TRBV2; cdr3_nt: TGTGCCAGCTGGCCTGAGGGGGCGGGTGAGCAGTTCTTC; cdr3_aa: CASWPEGAGEQFF
clone_size: .; d_call: TRBD1; j_call: TRBJ2-7; v_call: TRBV15; cdr3_nt: TGTGCCACCAGCAGAGCGGACAGGTCCTACGAGCAGTACTTC; cdr3_aa: CATSRADRSYEQYF
clone_size: .; d_call: .; j_call: TRBJ2-3; v_call: TRBV5-6; cdr3_nt: TGTGCCAGCAGCTTAGCGGATCGCACAGATACGCAGTATTTT; cdr3_aa: CASSLADRTDTQYF
clone_size: .; d_call: .; j_call: TRBJ2-7; v_call: TRBV5-1; cdr3_nt: TGCGCCAGCAGCTTGGAGGCTAGTTCCTTTAATCCTTACGAGCAGTACTTC; cdr3_aa: CASSLEASSFNPYEQYF
clone_size: once; d_call: TRBD1; j_call: TRBJ2-3; v_call: TRBV19; cdr3_nt: TGTGCCAGTAGTTACAGGGGTGTGACAGATACGCAGTATTTT; cdr3_aa: CASSYRGVTDTQYF
clone_size: .; d_call: TRBD2; j_call: TRBJ2-3; v_call: TRBV4-1; cdr3_nt: TGCGCCAGCAGCCGCGGGAGAGGCACAGATACGCAGTATTTT; cdr3_aa: CASSRGRGTDTQYF
clone_size: .; d_call: .; j_call: TRBJ2-5; v_call: TRBV20-1; cdr3_nt: TGCAGTGCTAGTGTGTCGGAGACCCAGTACTTC; cdr3_aa: CSASVSETQYF
clone_size: .; d_call: .; j_call: TRBJ2-6; v_call: TRBV5-1; cdr3_nt: TGCGCCAGCAGCTTGGCCTACTGGGGCAACTCTGGGGCCAACGTCCTGACTTTC; cdr3_aa: CASSLAYWGNSGANVLTF
clone_size: .; d_call: TRBD2; j_call: TRBJ2-7; v_call: TRBV4-1; cdr3_nt: TGCGCCAGCAGCCAAGACTTCGGGACTAGCGGGACCTACGAGCAGTACTTC; cdr3_aa: CASSQDFGTSGTYEQYF
clone_size: few; d_call: .; j_call: TRBJ1-4; v_call: TRBV14; cdr3_nt: TGTGCCAGCAGCCAGTATTTAGAACGGAGTAATGAAAAACTGTTTTTT; cdr3_aa: CASSQYLERSNEKLFF
clone_size: .; d_call: TRBD1; j_call: TRBJ2-7; v_call: TRBV27; cdr3_nt: TGTGCCAGCAGTTACCGGGGTGGGACAGGGAACGAGCAGTACTTC; cdr3_aa: CASSYRGGTGNEQYF
clone_size: .; d_call: .; j_call: TRBJ1-3; v_call: TRBV4-1; cdr3_nt: TGCGCCAGCAGCCAACCGCCAGGGCGAAACACCATATATTTT; cdr3_aa: CASSQPPGRNTIYF